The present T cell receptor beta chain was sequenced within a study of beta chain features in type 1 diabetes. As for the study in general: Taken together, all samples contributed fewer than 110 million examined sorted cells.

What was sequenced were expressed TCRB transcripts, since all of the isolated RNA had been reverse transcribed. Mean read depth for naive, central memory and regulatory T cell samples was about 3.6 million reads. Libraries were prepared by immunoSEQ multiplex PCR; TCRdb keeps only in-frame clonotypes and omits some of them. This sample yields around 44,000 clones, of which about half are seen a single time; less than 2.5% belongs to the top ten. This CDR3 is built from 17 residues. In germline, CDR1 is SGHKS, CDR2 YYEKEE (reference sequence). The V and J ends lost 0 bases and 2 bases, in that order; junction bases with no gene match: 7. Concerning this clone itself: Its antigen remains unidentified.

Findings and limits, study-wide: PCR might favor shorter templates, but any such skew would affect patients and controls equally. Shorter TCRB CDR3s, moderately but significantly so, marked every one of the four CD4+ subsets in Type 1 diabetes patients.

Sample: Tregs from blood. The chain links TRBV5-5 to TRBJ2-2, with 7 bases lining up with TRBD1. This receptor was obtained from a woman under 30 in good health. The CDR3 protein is CASSLVGTDVNTGELFF. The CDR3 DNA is TGTGCCAGCAGCTTGGTGGGGACAGACGTTAACACCGGGGAGCTGTTTTTT.